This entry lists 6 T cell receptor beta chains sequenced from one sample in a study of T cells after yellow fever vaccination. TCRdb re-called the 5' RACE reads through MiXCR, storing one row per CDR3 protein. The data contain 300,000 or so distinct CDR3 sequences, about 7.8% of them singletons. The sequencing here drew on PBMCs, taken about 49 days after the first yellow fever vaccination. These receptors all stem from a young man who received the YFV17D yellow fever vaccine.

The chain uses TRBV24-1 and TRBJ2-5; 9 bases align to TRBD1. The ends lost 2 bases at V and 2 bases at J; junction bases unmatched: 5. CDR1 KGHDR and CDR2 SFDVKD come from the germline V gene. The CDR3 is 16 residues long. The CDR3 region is CATSDSQDRGQETQYF. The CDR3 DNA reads TGTGCCACCAGTGATTCACAAGACAGGGGGCAAGAGACCCAGTACTTC.

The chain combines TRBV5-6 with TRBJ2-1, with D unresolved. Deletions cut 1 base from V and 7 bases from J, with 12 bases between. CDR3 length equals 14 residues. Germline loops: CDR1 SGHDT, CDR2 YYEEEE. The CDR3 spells CASSLRADTNEQFF. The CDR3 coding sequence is TGTGCCAGCAGCTTGAGGGCAGATACAAATGAGCAGTTCTTC.

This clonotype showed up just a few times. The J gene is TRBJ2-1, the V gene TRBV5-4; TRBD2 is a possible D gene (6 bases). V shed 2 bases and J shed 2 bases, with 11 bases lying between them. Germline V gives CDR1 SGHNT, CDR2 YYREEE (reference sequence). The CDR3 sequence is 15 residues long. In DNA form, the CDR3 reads TGTGCCAGCAGCTTCATGTCGGGAGCCTACAATGAGCAGTTCTTC. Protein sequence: CASSFMSGAYNEQFF.

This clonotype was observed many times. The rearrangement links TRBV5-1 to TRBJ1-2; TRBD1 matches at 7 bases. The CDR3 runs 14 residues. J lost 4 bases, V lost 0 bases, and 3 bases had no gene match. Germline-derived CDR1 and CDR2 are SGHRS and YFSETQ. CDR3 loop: CASSLGQGGYGYTF. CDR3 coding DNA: TGCGCCAGCAGCTTGGGACAGGGAGGCTATGGCTACACCTTC.

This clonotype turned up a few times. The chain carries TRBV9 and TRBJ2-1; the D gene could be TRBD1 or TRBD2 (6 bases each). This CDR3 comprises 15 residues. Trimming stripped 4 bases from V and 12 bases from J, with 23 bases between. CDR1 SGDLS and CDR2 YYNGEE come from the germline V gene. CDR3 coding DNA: TGTGCCAGCAGCCCGGAGGGGGAAACGGGAGCAGTGCAGTTCTTC. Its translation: CASSPEGETGAVQFF.

In nucleotides, the CDR3 is TGTGCCAGAGGAGGGGATACAAGCTCTGGGGCCAACGTCCTGACTTTC. This translates into CARGGDTSSGANVLTF. The chain carries TRBV5-3 and TRBJ2-6; possibly TRBD2 for D (6 bases). TRBV5-3 is known as an ORF, though its function is uncertain. The V and J ends lost 7 bases and 0 bases respectively, with 14 bases between them. CDR3 size: 16 residues.